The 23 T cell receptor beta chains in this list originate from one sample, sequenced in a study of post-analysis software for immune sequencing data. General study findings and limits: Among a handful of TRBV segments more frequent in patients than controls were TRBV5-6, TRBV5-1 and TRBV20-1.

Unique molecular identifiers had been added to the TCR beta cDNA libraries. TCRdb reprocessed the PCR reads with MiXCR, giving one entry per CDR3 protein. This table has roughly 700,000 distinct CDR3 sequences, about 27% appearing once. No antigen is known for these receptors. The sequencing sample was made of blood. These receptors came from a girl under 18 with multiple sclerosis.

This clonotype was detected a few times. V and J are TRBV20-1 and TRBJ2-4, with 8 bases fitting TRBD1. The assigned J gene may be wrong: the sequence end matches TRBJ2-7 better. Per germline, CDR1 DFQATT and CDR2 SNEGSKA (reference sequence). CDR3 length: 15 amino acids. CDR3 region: CSARPWTGLVYEQYF. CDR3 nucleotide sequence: TGCAGTGCTAGACCCTGGACAGGGTTGGTGTACGAGCAGTACTTC.

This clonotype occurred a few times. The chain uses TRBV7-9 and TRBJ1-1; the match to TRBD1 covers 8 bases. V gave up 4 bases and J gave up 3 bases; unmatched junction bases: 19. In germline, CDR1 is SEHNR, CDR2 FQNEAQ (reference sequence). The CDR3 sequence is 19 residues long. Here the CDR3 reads CASSSPRGDQTGGDTEAFF. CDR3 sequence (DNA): TGTGCCAGCAGCTCTCCCCGAGGCGACCAAACAGGGGGAGACACTGAAGCTTTCTTT. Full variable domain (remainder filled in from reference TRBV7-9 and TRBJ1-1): DTGVSQNPRHKITKRGQNVTFRCDPISEHNRLYWYRQTLGQGPEFLTYFQNEAQLEKSRLLSDRFSAERPKGSFSTLEIQRTEQGDSAMYLCASSSPRGDQTGGDTEAFFGQGTRLTVV.

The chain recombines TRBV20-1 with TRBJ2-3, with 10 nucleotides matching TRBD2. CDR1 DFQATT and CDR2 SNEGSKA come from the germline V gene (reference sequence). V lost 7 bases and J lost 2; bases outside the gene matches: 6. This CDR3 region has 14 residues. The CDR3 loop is CSGLLAGPTDTQYF. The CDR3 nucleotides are TGCAGTGGCCTACTAGCGGGGCCCACAGATACGCAGTATTTT.

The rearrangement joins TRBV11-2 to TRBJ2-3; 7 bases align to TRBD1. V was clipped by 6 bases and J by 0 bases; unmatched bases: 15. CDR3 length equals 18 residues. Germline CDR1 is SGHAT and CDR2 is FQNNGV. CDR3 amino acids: CASSPTTGLGLSTDTQYF. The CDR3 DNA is TGTGCCAGCAGTCCGACGACAGGGTTGGGCCTTAGCACAGATACGCAGTATTTT. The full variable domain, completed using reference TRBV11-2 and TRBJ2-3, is EAGVAQSPRYKIIEKRQSVAFWCNPISGHATLYWYQQILGQGPKLLIQFQNNGVVDDSQLPKDRFSAERLKGVDSTLKIQPAKLEDSAVYLCASSPTTGLGLSTDTQYFGPGTRLTVL.

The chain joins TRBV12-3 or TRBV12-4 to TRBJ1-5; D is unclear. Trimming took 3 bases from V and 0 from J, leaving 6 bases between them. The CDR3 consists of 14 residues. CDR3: CASSFMYSNQPQHF. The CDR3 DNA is TGTGCCAGCAGTTTTATGTATAGCAATCAGCCCCAGCATTTT.

The CDR3 bases are TGCGCCAGCAGCCAAGATGGCGGACCCCCCTACGAGCAGTACTTC. It is translated as CASSQDGGPPYEQYF. V gene TRBV4-3 combines with J gene TRBJ2-7, with D uncertain. V was clipped by 0 bases and J by 2 bases, with 11 bases between them. Germline CDR1 and CDR2: LGHNA and YSLEER. There are 15 residues in the CDR3.

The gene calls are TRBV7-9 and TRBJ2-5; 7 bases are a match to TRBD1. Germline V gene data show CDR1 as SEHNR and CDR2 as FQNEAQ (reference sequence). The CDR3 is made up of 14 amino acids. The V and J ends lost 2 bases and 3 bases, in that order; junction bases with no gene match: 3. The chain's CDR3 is CASSLTTGEETQYF. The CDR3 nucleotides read TGTGCCAGCAGCTTAACAACAGGGGAAGAGACCCAGTACTTC.

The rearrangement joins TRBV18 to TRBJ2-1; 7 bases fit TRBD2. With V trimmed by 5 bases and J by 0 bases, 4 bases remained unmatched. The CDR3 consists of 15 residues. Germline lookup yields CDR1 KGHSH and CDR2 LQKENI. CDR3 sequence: CASSARDYSYNEQFF. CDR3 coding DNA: TGTGCCAGCTCAGCCAGGGACTACTCCTACAATGAGCAGTTCTTC.

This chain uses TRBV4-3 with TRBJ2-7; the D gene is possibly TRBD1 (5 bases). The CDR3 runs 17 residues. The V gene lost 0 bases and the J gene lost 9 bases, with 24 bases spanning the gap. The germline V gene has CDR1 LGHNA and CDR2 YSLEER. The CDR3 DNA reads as TGCGCCAGCAGCCAAGAAAGGGGTCCGCCCTTAGGATCGAGGCAGTACTTC. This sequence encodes CASSQERGPPLGSRQYF.

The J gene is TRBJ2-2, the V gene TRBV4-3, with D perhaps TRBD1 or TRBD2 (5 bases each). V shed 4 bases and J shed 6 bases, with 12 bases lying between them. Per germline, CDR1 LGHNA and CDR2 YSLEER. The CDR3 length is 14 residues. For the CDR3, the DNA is TGCGCCAGCAGCCGGACTTCAGGGTCCGGGGAGCTGTTTTTT. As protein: CASSRTSGSGELFF.

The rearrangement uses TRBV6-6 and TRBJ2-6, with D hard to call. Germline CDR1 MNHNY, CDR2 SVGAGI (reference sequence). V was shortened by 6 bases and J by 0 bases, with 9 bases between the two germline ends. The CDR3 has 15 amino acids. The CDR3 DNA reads TGTGCCAGCAGGGCGGATGGCTCTGGGGCCAACGTCCTGACTTTC. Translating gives CASRADGSGANVLTF.

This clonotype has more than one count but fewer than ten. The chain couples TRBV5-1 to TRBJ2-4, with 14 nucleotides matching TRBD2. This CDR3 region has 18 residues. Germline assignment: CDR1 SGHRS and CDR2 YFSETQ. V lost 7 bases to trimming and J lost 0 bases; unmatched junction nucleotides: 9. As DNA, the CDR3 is TGCGCCAGCGCCCCCGGGACTAGCGGGAGTGGAGCCAAAAACATTCAGTACTTC. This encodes CASAPGTSGSGAKNIQYF.

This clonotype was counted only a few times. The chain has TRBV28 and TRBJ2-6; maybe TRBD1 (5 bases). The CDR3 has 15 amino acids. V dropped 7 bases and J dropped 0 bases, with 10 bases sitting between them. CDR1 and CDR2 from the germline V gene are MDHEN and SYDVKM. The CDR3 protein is CASKGSHSGANVLTF. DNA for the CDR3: TGTGCCAGCAAGGGGTCCCACTCTGGGGCCAACGTCCTGACTTTC. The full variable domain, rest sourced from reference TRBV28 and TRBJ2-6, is DVKVTQSSRYLVKRTGEKVFLECVQDMDHENMFWYRQDPGLGLRLIYFSYDVKMKEKGDIPEGYSVSREKKERFSLILESASTNQTSMYLCASKGSHSGANVLTFGAGSRLTVL.

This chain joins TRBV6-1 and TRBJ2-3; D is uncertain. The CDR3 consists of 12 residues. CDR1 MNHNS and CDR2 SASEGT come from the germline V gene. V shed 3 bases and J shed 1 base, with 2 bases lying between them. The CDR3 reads CASSERTDTQYF. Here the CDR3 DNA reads TGTGCCAGCAGTGAGCGCACAGATACGCAGTATTTT.

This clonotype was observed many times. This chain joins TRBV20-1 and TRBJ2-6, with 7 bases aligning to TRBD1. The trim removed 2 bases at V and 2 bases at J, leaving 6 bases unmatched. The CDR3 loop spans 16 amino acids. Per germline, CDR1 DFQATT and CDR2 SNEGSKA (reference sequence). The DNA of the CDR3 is TGCAGTGCTAGACGTGATGGACAGGCTGGGGCCAACGTCCTGACTTTC. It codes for CSARRDGQAGANVLTF.

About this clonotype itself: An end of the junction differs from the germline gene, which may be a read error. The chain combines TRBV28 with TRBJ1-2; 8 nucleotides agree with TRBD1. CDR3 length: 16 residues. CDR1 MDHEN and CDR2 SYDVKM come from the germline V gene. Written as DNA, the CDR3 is TGTGCCAGCAGTTTAAGAGGAGGACAGGGCGCCCATGGCTGCACCTTC. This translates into CASSLRGGQGAHGCTF.

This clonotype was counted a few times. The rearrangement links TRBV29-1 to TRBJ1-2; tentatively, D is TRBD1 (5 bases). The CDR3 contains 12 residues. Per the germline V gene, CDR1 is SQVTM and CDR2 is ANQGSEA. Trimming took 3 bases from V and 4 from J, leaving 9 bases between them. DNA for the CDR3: TGCAGCGTTGAGGGGCAGCTCTATGGCTACACCTTC. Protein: CSVEGQLYGYTF.

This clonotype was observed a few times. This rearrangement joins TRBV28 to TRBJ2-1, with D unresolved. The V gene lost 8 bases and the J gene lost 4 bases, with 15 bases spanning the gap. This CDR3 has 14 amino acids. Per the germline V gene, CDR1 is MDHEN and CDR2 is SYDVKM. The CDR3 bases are TGTGCCAGCCTCGGGCCACCCCCTTACAATGAGCAGTTCTTC. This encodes CASLGPPPYNEQFF. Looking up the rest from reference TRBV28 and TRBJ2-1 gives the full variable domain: DVKVTQSSRYLVKRTGEKVFLECVQDMDHENMFWYRQDPGLGLRLIYFSYDVKMKEKGDIPEGYSVSREKKERFSLILESASTNQTSMYLCASLGPPPYNEQFFGPGTRLTVL.

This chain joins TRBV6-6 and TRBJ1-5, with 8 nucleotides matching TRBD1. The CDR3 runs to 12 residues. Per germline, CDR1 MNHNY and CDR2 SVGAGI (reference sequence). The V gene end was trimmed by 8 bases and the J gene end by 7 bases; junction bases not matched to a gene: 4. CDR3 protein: CASHRGEQPQHF. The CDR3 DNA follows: TGTGCCAGCCACAGGGGGGAACAGCCCCAGCATTTT.

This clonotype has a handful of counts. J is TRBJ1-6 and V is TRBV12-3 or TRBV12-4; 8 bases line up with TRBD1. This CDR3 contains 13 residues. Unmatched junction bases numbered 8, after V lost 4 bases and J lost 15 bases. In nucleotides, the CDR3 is TGTGCCAGCAGTTCCACGCCGGACAGGGACCTCCACTTT. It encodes CASSSTPDRDLHF.

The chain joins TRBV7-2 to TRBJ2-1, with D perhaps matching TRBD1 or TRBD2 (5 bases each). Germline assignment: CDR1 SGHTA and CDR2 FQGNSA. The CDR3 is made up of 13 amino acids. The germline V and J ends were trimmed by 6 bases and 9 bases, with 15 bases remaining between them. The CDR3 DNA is TGTGCCAGCAGGCCACTCGGGGCCAGTGAGCAGTTCTTC. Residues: CASRPLGASEQFF.

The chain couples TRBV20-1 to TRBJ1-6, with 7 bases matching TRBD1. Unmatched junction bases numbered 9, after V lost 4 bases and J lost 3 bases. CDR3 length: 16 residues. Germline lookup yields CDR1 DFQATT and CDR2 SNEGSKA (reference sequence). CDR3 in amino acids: CSAKRGGTVYNSPLHF. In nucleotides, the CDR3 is TGCAGTGCTAAGCGGGGCGGGACAGTCTATAATTCACCCCTCCACTTT.

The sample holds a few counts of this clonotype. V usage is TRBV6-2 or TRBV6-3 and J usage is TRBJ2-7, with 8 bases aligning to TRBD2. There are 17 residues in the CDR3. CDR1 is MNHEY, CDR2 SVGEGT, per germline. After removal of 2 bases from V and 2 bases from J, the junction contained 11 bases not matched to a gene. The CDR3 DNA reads TGTGCCAGCAGTTACCCTCGCGGTAGCGGGACCCCCTACGAGCAGTACTTC. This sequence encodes CASSYPRGSGTPYEQYF.